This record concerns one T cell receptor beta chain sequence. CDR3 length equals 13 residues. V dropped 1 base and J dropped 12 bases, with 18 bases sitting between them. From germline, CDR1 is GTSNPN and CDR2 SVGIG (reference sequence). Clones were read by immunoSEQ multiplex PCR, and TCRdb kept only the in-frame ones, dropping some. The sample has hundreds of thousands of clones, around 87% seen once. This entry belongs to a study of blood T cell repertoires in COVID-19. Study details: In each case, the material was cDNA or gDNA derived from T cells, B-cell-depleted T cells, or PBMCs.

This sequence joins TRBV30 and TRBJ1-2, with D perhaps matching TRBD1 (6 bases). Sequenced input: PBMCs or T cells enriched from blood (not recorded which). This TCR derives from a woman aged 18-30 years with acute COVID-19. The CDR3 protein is CAWSASGQGVHTF. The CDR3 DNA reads TGTGCCTGGAGTGCCTCGGGACAAGGGGTTCACACCTTC.